What follows describes a single T cell receptor (beta chain). Its antigen is still unknown. Version v3.0 of the immunoSEQ assay was performed at survey level. Per sample, sequencing targeted roughly 35,000-55,000 T-cell genomes. Profiled with immunoSEQ multiplex PCR; TCRdb holds only in-frame clones, not every one. The sample carries fewer than 30,000 clones, just over 85% recorded once. This record belongs to a study of long-term antiretroviral therapy in people with HIV. Findings and limits, study-wide: Information on adherence to ART, viral resistance or therapy changes was unavailable.

This specimen was unsorted PBMCs, taken 0.8 years after starting antiretroviral therapy. The TCR comes from a woman in her 30s with HIV.

The CDR3: CASSVGDTQYF. The CDR3 region has the DNA TGTGCCAGCAGCGTGGGAGATACGCAGTATTTT. The chain recombines TRBV25-1 with TRBJ2-3, with D hard to call. V shed 6 bases and J shed 5 bases, with 6 bases lying between them. The germline gives CDR1 MGHDK, CDR2 SYGVNS. The CDR3 totals 11 residues.